The table lists the clone carrying this T cell receptor beta chain with many counts. The time point: after trial treatment. Noted treatment: LDRT plus nivolumab, ipilimumab, low-dose cyclophosphamide and aspirin (RACIN trial). This sample is drawn from a study of low-dose radiotherapy and immunotherapy resistance in tumors. Gene-specific TRAV and TRBV primers were used for first-strand cDNA, covering alpha and beta chains. The authors ran about 21 PCR cycles to amplify TCRs with a constant-region primer and V-primer adapter. TCRdb re-derived calls from the reads in MiXCR, one entry per CDR3 protein. The top ten hold roughly 1.5% of the sample, which has about 80,000 distinct CDR3 sequences, 17% seen once. Germline CDR1 is MGHRA and CDR2 is YSYEKL. V lost 8 bases and J lost 4; bases outside the gene matches: 8. There are 14 residues in the CDR3.

This TCR derives from a male donor with prostate cancer. The sequenced sample was PBMCs, obtained after low-dose radiotherapy plus immunotherapy. The rearrangement joins TRBV4-1 to TRBJ2-5; TRBD2 aligns across 9 bases. The CDR3 DNA reads as TGCGCCAGCTCCCGAGCGGGAGGTCGAGAGACCCAGTACTTC. Translation gives CASSRAGGRETQYF.